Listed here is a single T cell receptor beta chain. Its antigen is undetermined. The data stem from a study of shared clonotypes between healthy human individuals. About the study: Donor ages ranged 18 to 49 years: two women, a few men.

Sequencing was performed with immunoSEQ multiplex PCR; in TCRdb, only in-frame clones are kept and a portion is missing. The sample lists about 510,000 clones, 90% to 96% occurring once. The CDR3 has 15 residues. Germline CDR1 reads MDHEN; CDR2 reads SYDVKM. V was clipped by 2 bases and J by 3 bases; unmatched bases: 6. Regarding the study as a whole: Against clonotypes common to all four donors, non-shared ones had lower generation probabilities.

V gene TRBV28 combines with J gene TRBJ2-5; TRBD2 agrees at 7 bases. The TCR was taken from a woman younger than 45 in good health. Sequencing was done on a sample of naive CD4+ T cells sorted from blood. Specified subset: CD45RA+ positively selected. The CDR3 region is CASSLRLAVKETQYF. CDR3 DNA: TGTGCCAGCAGTTTAAGGCTAGCGGTAAAAGAGACCCAGTACTTC.